A selection of T cell receptor beta chains follows, all from one sample in a study of T cell repertoires in cytomegalovirus infection. For these TCRs, the target antigens are not known. TCRdb redid the calling of the reads with MiXCR, one entry per CDR3 protein. The sample has approximately 280,000 distinct CDR3 sequences, about 20% seen once. The sequences come from cultured PBMCs, collected from culture after CMV antigen stimulation. The receptors come from a human donor in good health (CMV status not recorded). Some clones in this sample may be carry-over from other donors' samples. Both conserved end residues are part of each CDR3. The order of the fields is clone size, J gene, D gene, V gene, CDR3 protein, CDR3 DNA. A D gene is named only where the DNA matches it firmly. Clone size, where shown, is once, few, many, or a class for clones that have expanded.

few TRBJ1-1 NA TRBV14 CASSQVGAEAFF TGTGCCAGCAGCCAAGTGGGGGCTGAAGCTTTCTTT
once TRBJ2-5 NA TRBV11-1 CASSSRWQETQYF TGTGCCAGCAGCTCTAGGTGGCAAGAGACCCAGTACTTC
few TRBJ2-5 TRBD2 TRBV24-1 CATSDFGLAGVMETQYF TGTGCCACCAGTGATTTCGGGCTAGCGGGAGTTATGGAGACCCAGTACTTC
NA TRBJ1-2 TRBD1 TRBV28 CASSPGGTGKGYTF TGTGCCAGCAGCCCAGGCGGGACAGGGAAAGGCTACACCTTC
many TRBJ2-1 TRBD2 TRBV11-2 CASSLGRLAGAKLFNEQFF TGTGCCAGCAGCTTAGGTCGGCTAGCGGGCGCGAAACTATTCAATGAGCAGTTCTTC
NA TRBJ2-3 NA TRBV2 CAILELDTQYF TGTGCCATCCTAGAGTTGGATACGCAGTATTTT
few TRBJ1-3 NA TRBV15 CATSTGIGGNTIYF TGTGCCACCAGCACAGGTATCGGTGGAAACACCATATATTTT
many TRBJ2-3 NA TRBV7-2 CASSFGPSTDTQYF TGTGCCAGCAGCTTCGGTCCGAGCACAGATACGCAGTATTTT
NA TRBJ2-6 TRBD1 TRBV6-5 CASSYSMGTGHSSGANVLTF TGTGCCAGCAGTTACTCGATGGGGACAGGCCATAGCTCTGGGGCCAACGTCCTGACTTTC
NA TRBJ2-2 NA TRBV30 CAWSRGVSDGELFF TGTGCCTGGAGTCGGGGAGTCAGCGACGGGGAGCTGTTTTTT
NA TRBJ1-6 NA TRBV9 CASSVTPTYNSPLHF TGTGCCAGCAGCGTGACCCCCACGTATAATTCACCCCTCCACTTT
many TRBJ1-6 NA TRBV7-9 CASGTAVHSPLHF TGTGCCAGCGGGACGGCCGTTCATTCACCCCTCCACTTT
few TRBJ1-5 TRBD1 TRBV6-5 CASSGLTGSNQPQHF TGTGCCAGCAGTGGACTGACAGGGTCCAATCAGCCCCAGCATTTT
NA TRBJ1-2 NA TRBV7-6 CASSRGYGYTF TGTGCCAGCAGCAGGGGCTATGGCTACACCTTC
NA TRBJ2-1 TRBD1 TRBV4-2 CASSQSSQGVKLFF TGTGCCAGCAGCCAAAGTTCCCAGGGGGTTAAGCTGTTCTTC
many TRBJ2-7 TRBD2 TRBV7-3 CASSMVGGGGGEQYF TGTGCCAGCAGCATGGTCGGGGGCGGGGGGGGCGAGCAGTACTTC
NA TRBJ1-6 NA TRBV27 CASSGAHSPLHF TGTGCCAGCAGTGGGGCGCATTCACCCCTCCACTTT
NA TRBJ1-1 TRBD1 TRBV12-3/TRBV12-4 CASSFWDRDTEAFF TGTGCCAGCAGTTTTTGGGACAGGGACACTGAAGCTTTCTTT
NA TRBJ2-1 TRBD2 TRBV12-3/TRBV12-4 CASSAGTSGSDEQFF TGTGCCAGCAGTGCCGGGACTAGCGGGAGTGATGAGCAGTTCTTC
NA TRBJ2-1 NA TRBV6-2/TRBV6-3 CASTEPGAREQFF TGTGCCAGCACCGAGCCCGGGGCGCGTGAGCAGTTCTTC
few TRBJ2-3 NA TRBV6-6 CASSYLGGASTDTQYF TGTGCCAGCAGTTATTTGGGCGGGGCTAGCACAGATACGCAGTATTTT
many TRBJ2-5 NA TRBV7-2 CASSSRSGAETQYF TGTGCCAGCAGCTCCCGGTCTGGTGCGGAGACCCAGTACTTC
NA TRBJ2-2 TRBD2 TRBV6-2/TRBV6-3 CASISILGLAGTGELFF TGTGCCAGCATTTCTATCCTAGGACTAGCGGGCACCGGGGAGCTGTTTTTT
few TRBJ1-1 NA TRBV19 CASSIGQMNTEAFF TGTGCCAGTAGTATTGGGCAGATGAACACTGAAGCTTTCTTT
NA TRBJ2-7 TRBD2 TRBV27 CASSLYHSSLAGEDEQYF TGTGCCAGCAGTTTATACCACTCCTCCCTAGCGGGAGAGGACGAGCAGTACTTC
few TRBJ2-2 NA TRBV6-2/TRBV6-3 CASRTANTGELFF TGTGCCAGCCGGACGGCGAACACCGGGGAGCTGTTTTTT
few TRBJ2-1 NA TRBV4-3 CASSRSDQGNEQFF TGCGCCAGCAGCAGATCGGACCAGGGGAATGAGCAGTTCTTC
few TRBJ2-1 TRBD1 TRBV5-1 CASSLALAGGMDEQFF TGCGCCAGCAGCTTGGCCCTGGCAGGGGGCATGGATGAGCAGTTCTTC
NA TRBJ2-1 NA TRBV24-1 CATAQEGPYNEQFF TGTGCCACTGCTCAGGAGGGCCCTTACAATGAGCAGTTCTTC
few TRBJ2-3 TRBD2 TRBV6-6 CASSYASGRAMDTQYF TGTGCCAGCAGTTACGCTAGCGGGAGGGCCATGGATACGCAGTATTTT
NA TRBJ2-1 TRBD2 TRBV20-1 CSASPLLAGVPNEQFF TGCAGTGCTAGCCCCTTACTAGCGGGAGTACCCAATGAGCAGTTCTTC
NA TRBJ2-7 NA TRBV29-1 CSVEGAGSSYELYF TGCAGCGTTGAAGGGGCAGGAAGCTCCTACGAGCTGTACTTC
few TRBJ2-5 TRBD1 TRBV6-2/TRBV6-3 CASRQGLQQGVTQYF TGTGCCAGCAGACAAGGACTTCAGCAGGGGGTGACCCAGTACTTC
many TRBJ2-1 TRBD2 TRBV7-2 CASSLAGEFDEQFF TGTGCCAGCAGCCTAGCGGGAGAATTTGATGAGCAGTTCTTC
NA TRBJ2-4 NA TRBV24-1 CATSDPRGHGEYF TGTGCCACCAGTGACCCCCGGGGGCACGGGGAGTACTTC
many TRBJ1-4 NA TRBV20-1 CSARRLDDEKLFF TGCAGTGCTAGGAGACTGGACGATGAAAAACTGTTTTTT
many TRBJ1-5 NA TRBV7-8 CASSPDSPNQPQHF TGTGCCAGCAGCCCCGACAGCCCGAATCAGCCCCAGCATTTT
NA TRBJ2-7 NA TRBV24-1 CATSDLGEQYF TGTGCCACCAGTGATTTGGGCGAGCAGTACTTC
few TRBJ2-1 NA TRBV11-2 CASSLVQDEQFF TGTGCCAGCAGCTTAGTTCAGGATGAGCAGTTCTTC
NA TRBJ1-1 NA TRBV6-2/TRBV6-3 CASSYGVVNTEAFF TGTGCCAGCAGTTACGGGGTGGTGAACACTGAAGCTTTCTTT
NA TRBJ1-2 NA TRBV29-1 CSVEDPRDKYTF TGCAGCGTTGAAGATCCCAGGGACAAATACACCTTC
NA TRBJ2-5 NA TRBV7-8 CASSPRGGTNLKETQYF TGTGCCAGCAGCCCTCGGGGCGGCACAAACCTTAAAGAGACCCAGTACTTC
few TRBJ2-1 TRBD2 TRBV20-1 CSARIPGLIDEQFF TGCAGTGCTAGAATACCGGGACTAATCGATGAGCAGTTCTTC
NA TRBJ1-2 NA TRBV20-1 CSAQHYGYTF TGCAGTGCTCAACACTATGGCTACACCTTC
NA TRBJ1-3 TRBD1 TRBV12-3/TRBV12-4 CASRGQAIAGNTIYF TGTGCCAGCAGGGGACAGGCTATTGCGGGAAACACCATATATTTT
many TRBJ2-3 NA TRBV7-6 CASSSEDRTTTISTDTQYF TGTGCCAGCAGCTCCGAGGACCGAACGACAACTATTAGCACAGATACGCAGTATTTT
few TRBJ2-3 TRBD2 TRBV12-3/TRBV12-4 CASSNSGRDTQYF TGTGCCAGCAGCAATAGCGGGAGAGATACGCAGTATTTT
NA TRBJ2-2 TRBD2 TRBV5-4 CASSLGVLAGGSNTGELFF TGTGCCAGCAGCTTGGGGGTACTAGCGGGAGGATCGAACACCGGGGAGCTGTTTTTT
many TRBJ1-1 NA TRBV5-5 CASSFGRAKAEAFF TGTGCCAGCAGCTTTGGTAGGGCTAAGGCTGAAGCTTTCTTT
NA TRBJ2-3 TRBD1 TRBV25-1 CASSSPGTGHADTQYF TGTGCCAGCAGTAGCCCCGGGACAGGGCATGCAGATACGCAGTATTTT
many TRBJ2-1 NA TRBV7-2 CASRPGSSYNEQFF TGTGCCAGCAGGCCGGGGAGCTCCTACAATGAGCAGTTCTTC